The rows below give T cell receptor beta chains drawn from one sample of a study of shared clonotypes between healthy human individuals. Profiling relied on immunoSEQ multiplex PCR, and the TCRdb table lists in-frame clones only, not all of them. The table lists hundreds of thousands of clones, approximately 96% of them singletons. The sequenced material came from naive CD8+ T cells sorted from blood. Receptors were obtained from a woman in her 30s in good health. CDR3s include the opening cysteine and the closing phenylalanine or tryptophan. The D gene is left open where the match is weak. Rows may omit the clone size; those that give it use once, few, many or a size class.

v_gene	j_gene	d_gene	abundance	CDR3aa	CDR3nt
TRBV5-1	TRBJ2-3	NA	few	CASTVRGLTPSDTQYF	TGCGCCAGCACCGTTCGGGGCCTCACCCCGTCGGATACGCAGTATTTT
TRBV29-1	TRBJ1-2	NA	NA	CSVVGTGRDGYTF	TGCAGCGTTGTGGGTACAGGGAGAGATGGCTACACCTTC
TRBV5-4	TRBJ1-4	TRBD1	NA	CASSSPGQGLEGEKLFF	TGTGCCAGCAGCTCTCCGGGACAGGGATTAGAAGGAGAAAAACTGTTTTTT
TRBV14	TRBJ1-5	TRBD1	NA	CASSQDADRDRGRVQPQHF	TGTGCCAGCAGCCAAGACGCCGACCGGGACAGGGGGCGAGTTCAGCCCCAGCATTTT
TRBV6-5	TRBJ2-2	NA	NA	CASSYWENTGELFF	TGTGCCAGCAGTTATTGGGAAAACACCGGGGAGCTGTTTTTT
TRBV5-1	TRBJ1-1	NA	NA	CASSSEDPNEAFF	TGCGCCAGCAGCTCCGAAGACCCGAATGAAGCTTTCTTT
TRBV19	TRBJ2-7	TRBD2	NA	CASSAGLAGGEQYF	TGTGCCAGTAGTGCGGGACTAGCGGGAGGTGAGCAGTACTTC
TRBV5-4	TRBJ1-4	NA	NA	CASSQEGVLDLNEKLFF	TGTGCCAGCTCACAGGAGGGTGTCCTTGACCTTAATGAAAAACTGTTTTTT
TRBV5-4	TRBJ2-2	TRBD2	NA	CASSGTSGNTGELFF	TGTGCCAGCAGCGGGACTAGCGGCAACACCGGGGAGCTGTTTTTT
TRBV4-1	TRBJ2-5	NA	once	CASSQDGGVAGTQYF	TGCGCCAGCAGCCAAGATGGAGGAGTAGCCGGGACCCAGTACTTC
TRBV5-8	TRBJ2-7	NA	NA	CASRQQGSYEQYF	TGTGCCAGCAGACAACAGGGATCCTACGAGCAGTACTTC
TRBV7-8	TRBJ2-5	TRBD2	NA	CASSSREGRETQYF	TGTGCCAGCAGCTCTCGGGAGGGGCGAGAGACCCAGTACTTC
TRBV5-6	TRBJ1-5	NA	NA	CASSLLQGSNQPQHF	TGTGCCAGCAGCTTGCTTCAGGGTAGCAATCAGCCTCAGCATTTT
TRBV2	TRBJ2-7	TRBD2	NA	CASKPSGDEQYF	TGTGCCAGCAAGCCTAGCGGCGACGAGCAGTACTTC
TRBV28	TRBJ1-6	TRBD1	NA	CASTQGAIGSPLHF	TGTGCCAGTACACAGGGGGCTATTGGTTCACCCCTCCACTTT